The 9 T cell receptor beta chains in this list originate from one sample, sequenced in a study of Graves' ophthalmopathy and Graves' hyperthyroidism. RNA transcripts served as template for amplifying TCR beta CDR3 sequences. RT-PCR was first run with HTBI primers, then multiplex PCR in a second round. TCRdb passed the multiplex PCR reads through MiXCR, listing each CDR3 protein once. The data contain 600,000 to 700,000 distinct CDR3 sequences, 35% to 45% of them seen just once; the ten biggest clones take up over 2.5%. The sample consisted of peripheral blood. These receptors came from an adult man with Graves' ophthalmopathy.

Comments on this clonotype: Just one base apart from a much larger clone, this may be a read error. The chain carries TRBV25-1 and TRBJ1-5; a weak D match, TRBD1 (5 bases). CDR1 and CDR2 from the germline V gene are MGHDK and SYGVNS. This CDR3 is 15 amino acids long. Trimming took 6 bases from V and 9 from J, leaving 21 bases between them. The CDR3 is CASSNRDAQVRPQHF. The CDR3 DNA is TGTGCCAGCAGCAACCGGGACGCGCAGGTTCGGCCCCAGCATTTT.

This clonotype was observed at least ten times. The V and J genes are TRBV19 and TRBJ2-5; 13 nucleotides align to TRBD2. V lost 10 bases and J lost 5; bases outside the gene matches: 10. There are 15 residues in the CDR3. Per the germline V gene, CDR1 is LNHDA and CDR2 is SQIVND (reference sequence). CDR3 loop: CATKLAGGPQETQYF. The CDR3 DNA sequence: TGTGCCACCAAACTAGCGGGAGGGCCGCAGGAGACCCAGTACTTC.

This clonotype was picked up many times. The chain couples TRBV7-2 to TRBJ1-6; tentative D call: TRBD1 (5 bases). The germline V gene encodes CDR1 SGHTA and CDR2 FQGNSA. V lost 1 base and J lost 3, with 10 bases in between. This CDR3 region has 16 residues. The CDR3 nucleotides read TGTGCCAGCAGCTTAGTTGGGGGAGGCTATAATTCACCCCTCCACTTT. As protein: CASSLVGGGYNSPLHF.

CDR3 DNA: TGCGCCAGCAGCGTGGGACAGGGTTGGGAGCTGTTTTTT. It translates to CASSVGQGWELFF. V gene TRBV5-1 combines with J gene TRBJ2-2; 9 bases fit TRBD1. This CDR3 has 13 residues. The V segment lost 4 bases and the J segment 9 bases; nucleotides outside the gene matches: 4. CDR1 is SGHRS and CDR2 is YFSETQ in the germline V gene.

This clonotype was recorded many times. V and J are TRBV30 and TRBJ1-1; no firm D call. CDR1 is GTSNPN and CDR2 is SVGIG in the germline V gene (reference sequence). The V end lost 8 bases, the J end lost 4 bases, and 14 bases lay between the germline ends. The CDR3 contains 12 residues. In DNA form, the CDR3 reads TGTGCCCGAGACACAAGAGGCACTGAAGCTTTCTTT. Residues: CARDTRGTEAFF.

The gene calls are TRBV7-1 and TRBJ2-2, with 7 nucleotides matching TRBD1. TRBV7-1 is placed among ORFs of uncertain function. The CDR3 runs 13 residues. Trimming removed 5 bases from V and 7 bases from J; junction bases left unmatched: 4. The CDR3 region is CASSAQGFGELFF. The CDR3 bases are TGTGCCAGCAGCGCACAGGGGTTCGGGGAGCTGTTTTTT.

The genes are TRBV9 and TRBJ2-3; 12 bases fit TRBD2. Per the germline V gene, CDR1 is SGDLS and CDR2 is YYNGEE. CDR3 length: 18 amino acids. After removal of 4 bases from V and 3 bases from J, the junction contained 12 bases not matched to a gene. The CDR3 loop reads CASSTRSSGRAGTDTQYF. The CDR3 region has the DNA TGTGCCAGCAGCACCCGATCTAGCGGGAGGGCCGGAACAGATACGCAGTATTTT.

The sample holds a few counts of this clonotype. This chain uses TRBV27 with TRBJ2-5, with 7 bases identical to TRBD2. V gave up 5 bases and J gave up 7 bases; unmatched junction bases: 19. CDR3 length: 17 residues. Germline V lookup: CDR1 MNHEY, CDR2 SMNVEV (reference sequence). The CDR3 DNA reads TGTGCCAGCAGTCCTCTGGCTGGGGGGGAGCGACGGGTGACCCAGTACTTC. Translated, it gives CASSPLAGGERRVTQYF.

On this clonotype itself: The CDR3 end shows no conserved phenylalanine or tryptophan, and so a read error is likely. The V and J genes are TRBV6-4 and TRBJ1-1; D gene unclear. The germline V gene has CDR1 MRHNA and CDR2 SNTAGT. The CDR3 extends over 13 amino acids. V lost 2 bases to trimming and J lost 2 bases, with 6 bases between them. Here the CDR3 reads CASSDRENTEAFL. The CDR3, as DNA: TGTGCCAGCAGTGACAGGGAAAACACTGAAGCTTTCCTT.